Given below is one T cell receptor beta chain in context. Its antigen is not known. Trimming removed 7 bases at V and 3 bases at J, with 19 bases between. The CDR3 runs 16 residues. Germline V gene lookup returns CDR1 MDHEN and CDR2 SYDVKM. The primer mix had 60 Vbeta and 13 Jbeta primers. Some clones are missing from TCRdb's copy, which holds only in-frame ones; the method was immunoSEQ multiplex PCR. The profile covers about 130,000 clones, with approximately 74% appearing a single time and 7.3% taken by the ten largest. This sample was included in a study of cytomegalovirus exposure and HLA in healthy donors. Across the whole study: Of some 400 genotyped donors, 81% grouped in the Caucasian-associated ancestry cluster. Whole-study findings and limits: Many donors shared some public TCRs, even though most TCR sequences were rare.

This TCR was recovered from a male donor in good health and CMV-seronegative. This chain connects TRBV28 to TRBJ2-1; D is perhaps TRBD2 (6 bases). Sequencing input: PBMCs. The DNA of the CDR3 is TGTGCCAGCACCCCGAAGGAGGGGCGCCTCTACAATGAGCAGTTCTTC. This translates into CASTPKEGRLYNEQFF.